One sample yielded the 17 T cell receptor beta chains listed below, sequenced in a study of cytomegalovirus exposure and HLA in healthy donors. The PCR contained 60 Vbeta and 13 Jbeta primers. The protocol was immunoSEQ multiplex PCR, while the TCRdb copy is restricted to in-frame clones and leaves out a portion. This table holds fewer than 150,000 clones, over 60% found once. The sample taken for sequencing was PBMCs. These receptors were collected from a man between 35 and 55 years old in good health and CMV-seropositive.

The chain carries TRBV7-9 and TRBJ1-2; 9 bases are shared with TRBD1. The junction had 7 bases not matched to a gene; V was cut back by 5 bases and J by 3 bases. Germline CDR1 reads SEHNR; CDR2 reads FQNEAQ (reference sequence). This CDR3 spans 15 amino acids. The CDR3 nucleotides are TGTGCCAGCAGCATCCTCCGGGACAGGGACTATGGCTACACCTTC. As protein: CASSILRDRDYGYTF.

CDR3 coding DNA: TGCAGCGCGGCTAGCGGTTCCTACGAGCAGTACTTC. It yields the protein CSAASGSYEQYF. The chain links TRBV29-1 to TRBJ2-5; 7 bases fit TRBD2. The closer fit of TRBJ2-7 to the DNA end suggests the J call may be wrong. CDR1 and CDR2 from the germline V gene are SQVTM and ANQGSEA. The CDR3 contains 12 residues.

This clone was recorded a few times. The chain is built from TRBV28 and TRBJ1-2, with 10 bases matching TRBD1. Germline V gene data show CDR1 as MDHEN and CDR2 as SYDVKM. The CDR3 is 14 residues long. Trimming cost V 7 bases and J 6 bases; bases outside gene matches: 8. CDR3: CASIAGQGFDGYTF. The CDR3 coding sequence is TGTGCCAGCATCGCGGGACAGGGGTTCGATGGCTACACCTTC.

This chain joins TRBV6-1 and TRBJ2-7, with D maybe TRBD1 (6 bases). This CDR3 has 16 residues. Deletions cut 3 bases from V and 1 base from J, with 16 bases between. The V gene's germline CDR1 is MNHNS and CDR2 SASEGT. CDR3 loop: CASSDRQGIGSYEQYF. The CDR3 coding sequence is TGTGCCAGCAGTGACCGTCAGGGGATAGGGTCCTACGAGCAGTACTTC.

The rearrangement joins TRBV5-1 to TRBJ2-3; tentative D call: TRBD1 (5 bases). CDR1 is SGHRS, CDR2 YFSETQ, per germline. This CDR3 comprises 13 residues. The ends were cut back, 3 bases at V and 3 bases at J, with 8 bases in the middle. CDR3: CASSSQGTDTQYF. The CDR3 region has the DNA TGCGCCAGCAGCTCGCAGGGTACAGATACGCAGTATTTT.

The V gene is TRBV11-2, the J gene TRBJ2-5, with 11 bases aligning to TRBD1. Germline values: CDR1 SGHAT, CDR2 FQNNGV. V dropped 5 bases and J dropped 5; count of bases not matched to a gene: 7. The length of the CDR3 is 15 residues. Here the CDR3 reads CASSGGTGGAETQYF. CDR3 DNA sequence: TGTGCCAGCAGCGGGGGGACAGGGGGTGCTGAGACCCAGTACTTC.

This clone showed up just a few times. J is TRBJ1-4 and V is TRBV5-1; D possibly corresponds to TRBD1 (5 bases). The V end was cut by 4 bases, the J end by 3 bases, with 10 bases between. The germline gives CDR1 SGHRS, CDR2 YFSETQ. This CDR3 is 14 amino acids long. The CDR3 nucleotides are TGCGCCAGCAGCGTCACAGGCCCTAATGAAAAACTGTTTTTT. This gives the protein CASSVTGPNEKLFF.

V usage is TRBV21-1 and J usage is TRBJ1-4; TRBD1, as called in the table, went unchecked against the DNA. TRBV21-1 is an annotated pseudogene. CDR3 length equals 15 residues. The CDR3 nucleotides are TGTGCCAGCAGCAAAATGGGCGACCCTAATGAAAAACTGTTTTTT. Protein: CASSKMGDPNEKLFF.

This chain uses TRBV6-1 with TRBJ2-7; D perhaps matches TRBD2 (5 bases). V dropped 5 bases and J dropped 3 bases, with 26 bases sitting between them. The CDR3 contains 18 residues. Germline values: CDR1 MNHNS, CDR2 SASEGT. CDR3 loop: CASSQGWRNPPFHYEQYF. DNA for the CDR3: TGTGCCAGCAGTCAAGGGTGGAGGAATCCCCCTTTCCACTACGAGCAGTACTTC.

The rearrangement links TRBV6-1 to TRBJ2-5; D is possibly TRBD2 (6 bases). The end of the DNA is better explained by TRBJ2-7, so the J call may be wrong. Germline assignment: CDR1 MNHNS and CDR2 SASEGT. The CDR3 runs to 16 residues. This CDR3 reads CASSEPFPRGSYEQYF. CDR3 nucleotides: TGTGCCAGCAGTGAGCCCTTTCCCCGGGGGAGCTACGAGCAGTACTTC.

This chain uses TRBV5-4 with TRBJ1-1, with D unclear. CDR3 length equals 12 residues. V gave up 5 bases and J gave up 3 bases, with 8 bases separating them. Germline-derived CDR1 and CDR2 are SGHNT and YYREEE (reference sequence). The CDR3 sequence is CASSQAYTEAFF. The CDR3 nucleotides are TGTGCCAGCAGTCAAGCGTACACTGAAGCTTTCTTT.

The V call is TRBV27, the J call TRBJ2-5; D is unresolved. With the DNA end fitting TRBJ2-7 better, the J assignment may be wrong. Germline lookup yields CDR1 MNHEY and CDR2 SMNVEV (reference sequence). The CDR3 is made up of 13 amino acids. The CDR3, as DNA: TGTGCCAGCAGTTTTGCAGTCCACTACGAGCAGTACTTC. Translation: CASSFAVHYEQYF.

The chain employs TRBV28 and TRBJ2-3, with a weak D call TRBD1 (6 bases). CDR1 and CDR2 (germline): MDHEN, SYDVKM. Trimming shortened V by 7 bases and J by 4 bases, and 21 bases separated the two germline ends. CDR3 length equals 16 residues. The chain's CDR3 is CASNPPTGFGADTQYF. CDR3 DNA: TGTGCCAGCAATCCACCCACAGGGTTCGGGGCAGATACGCAGTATTTT.

This sequence joins TRBV5-1 and TRBJ1-4; TRBD1 might be the D (5 bases). The CDR3 sequence is 16 residues long. Trimming shortened V by 2 bases and J by 2 bases, and 13 bases separated the two germline ends. CDR1 is SGHRS and CDR2 is YFSETQ in the germline V gene. This CDR3 is CASSLNTPGTNEKLFF. The CDR3 DNA reads TGCGCCAGCAGCTTAAATACCCCAGGGACTAATGAAAAACTGTTTTTT.

This clone was seen once. The chain links TRBV7-8 to TRBJ1-5, with a weak D call TRBD1 (6 bases). There are 13 residues in the CDR3. V was shortened by 4 bases and J by 5 bases, with 9 bases between the two germline ends. CDR1 and CDR2 from the germline V gene are SGHVS and FQNEAQ. DNA of the CDR3: TGTGCCAGCAGCTCACAGGGAGATCAGCCCCAGCATTTT. This encodes CASSSQGDQPQHF.

This clone was recorded a few times. V gene TRBV19 combines with J gene TRBJ2-7; the D is unclear. This CDR3 contains 14 residues. V gave up 3 bases and J gave up 3 bases, with 12 bases separating them. The germline gives CDR1 LNHDA, CDR2 SQIVND (reference sequence). The CDR3 region is CASSIFGTDYEQYF. CDR3 nucleotides: TGTGCCAGTAGTATTTTTGGCACAGACTACGAGCAGTACTTC.

The CDR3 loop reads CSVVGGRFTDTQYF. The CDR3 bases are TGCAGCGTTGTTGGCGGGAGGTTCACAGATACGCAGTATTTT. The gene calls are TRBV29-1 and TRBJ2-3; TRBD2 matches at 8 bases. J was trimmed by 2 bases and V by 4 bases; bases with no gene match: 5. CDR1 and CDR2 (germline): SQVTM, ANQGSEA. This CDR3 spans 14 amino acids.